This T cell receptor beta chain comes out of a study of blood T cell repertoires in COVID-19. Turning to the study itself: Acute and convalescent COVID-19 samples came from the United States, Italy and Spain. T cells, B-cell-depleted T cells, or PBMCs provided the cDNA or gDNA that served as material.

Germline CDR1 reads MNHEY; CDR2 reads SMNVEV (reference sequence). CDR3 length: 16 amino acids. V lost 6 bases and J lost 0, with 16 bases in between. Per the study methods: Amplification from reference gene primers served as the basis for estimated nucleated cell counts. Assay: immunoSEQ multiplex PCR; the TCRdb copy retains only in-frame clones and omits some. D and trimming were read from the DNA, whereas the V and J calls and clone size are those reported in that table. There are under 70,000 clones in the sample; 90% occur only once, and approximately 15% lies in the top ten. The V call is TRBV27, the J call TRBJ2-3; D perhaps matches TRBD1 (5 bases). Input material: peripheral blood. This TCR came from a human donor with active COVID-19. The donor label of this sample is uncertain. CDR3: CASRPIGHSSTDTQYF. In DNA, the CDR3 is TGTGCCAGCAGGCCCATAGGACATTCTAGCACAGATACGCAGTATTTT.